This paragraph reports one T cell receptor (beta chain). Its antigen is unknown. No qualities accompany the bases; no much larger clone lies one base away. Its CDR3 holds 15 amino acids, cysteine through phenylalanine. Just CDR3 DNA is preserved here, 45 bases in frame from base 1. The junction shows trimming of 2 bases on V and 0 bases on J, plus 10 bases between the germline ends. This entry is derived from a study of identical twins (dated by TCRdb to between 2015 and 2016). Background for the entire study: The study deep-sequenced TCR alpha and beta repertoires from monozygotic twins, unrelated adults of various ages and cord blood to test whether fetal clonotypes persist. Replicate twin experiments were performed at different times using different library preparation protocols to rule out contamination.

The library came from 5' RACE. Instrument used: Illumina HiSeq 2000. A universal primer binding site was introduced by template switching, and a unique molecular identifier was present in the final cDNA, enabling accurate counting of TCR cDNA molecules. First-strand cDNA for TCR alpha and beta chains was synthesized from specific primers in the conserved constant-segment region. To control for contamination, every cDNA library was double barcoded, receiving both a SMART-Mk sample barcode and Illumina barcodes. TruSeq adapter sequences and Illumina sample barcodes were added in two successive PCR steps. Sequencing of the TCR alpha and beta cDNA libraries was done on the Illumina HiSeq platform using custom primers. The published analysis was carried out like this. Raw reads were processed with MiGEC to extract unique molecular identifiers, and MiXCR was used to determine CDR3 positions. Recombination models were inferred per individual with the repgenHMM and IGoR tools using an EM algorithm. The analysis of shared clonotypes was done with the tcR package in R, with sharing normalized by the product of cloneset sizes. Out-of-frame nonproductive sequences were analyzed to study raw recombination free of thymic and clonal selection effects. The public reads were reprocessed in TCRdb via fastp at Q25 and MiXCR, keeping in-frame beta chains. Rows with a matching CDR3 protein are joined into one entry that keeps the most common DNA and genes. TCRdb assigned the V and J calls; the authors' analysis was not used. Counted in this sample were some 790,000 distinct CDR3 sequences; about 18% of them appeared once. The ten top clones hold around 13% of the sample.

General findings and caveats noted by the study authors: Conclusions relied on cross-sectional statistical analysis, since the same donors could not be followed over many years. Compared with coincidental sharing between unrelated individuals, an excess of low generation-probability sequences was observed among out-of-frame TCR alpha sequences shared between twins. Invariant T cells such as MAIT and iNKT could partly confound zero-insertion analyses, although diverse VJ usage argued against such confounding for most clonotypes. Abundant cord blood beta clonotypes carried fewer insertions; young adult naive repertoires showed a weaker similar trend, while memory repertoires showed none. Recombination models systematically underestimated out-of-frame TCR alpha sharing in monozygotic twins but agreed with sharing between unrelated individuals. The excess sharing between twins in beta out-of-frame sequences was weaker because fewer shared sequences reduced the signal-to-noise ratio.

Every donor was a healthy Caucasian. The twin cohort comprised three pairs of female monozygotic twins, all aged roughly 18 to 29 years. RNA for TCR libraries was isolated from peripheral blood mononuclear cells. These records were also assigned to another study, of T cells expressing NK-cell markers. Reported in the second study: In sorted CD3+CD56+NKG2C+, CD3+CD56+NKG2C- and CD3+CD56-NKG2C+ T-cell subsets from several donors, TCR beta-chain repertoires were profiled. Seven of the eight sequenced donors were HCMV-seropositive and one was HCMV-seronegative. In several experiments an anti-gammadeltaTCR antibody was added to restrict sorting to alphabetaTCR-expressing T cells. In six donors, the dominant CD3+CD56+NKG2C+ clonotypes were found to rank among the top 10 CD8+ clonotypes and to make up about 1.0-7.5% of CD8+ T cells. Those dominant clonotypes were again the most abundant among CD3+CD56-NKG2C+ cells in a handful of donors, at about 25-65%. Whether the expanded NKG2C-expressing T cell clones were specific for HCMV antigens remained unclear. The eight sequenced donors were randomly selected healthy volunteers, three men and five women. HCMV serostatus was determined by detecting HCMV-specific IgG in serum with a commercial ELISA kit. For five or six donors, unsorted PBMC were also used to sequence bulk peripheral blood T-cell repertoires. Reads were demultiplexed and grouped by UMI with MIGEC, and clonotypes were assembled and quantified with MiTCR. To exclude erroneous sequences, only TCR cDNA sequences supported by at least two reads were retained. The tcR package was used for downstream repertoire analysis, with clonotypes matched between fractions based on CDR3 nucleotide sequence plus V segment. Antigen specificity was annotated against VDJdb with VDJmatch, allowing one amino acid substitution in CDR3.

The clonotype was recovered from a woman under 30 in good health. Material: PBMCs. The sequence is built from TRBV12-3 or TRBV12-4 and TRBJ1-1, with no D gene named confidently. This receptor has the CDR3 CASSLSYSMNTEAFF. The DNA sequence is TGTGCCAGCAGTTTAAGCTACAGCATGAACACTGAAGCTTTCTTT.